These 10 T cell receptor beta chains were all obtained from the same sample, sequenced in a study of shared clonotypes between healthy human individuals. TCRdb's table, derived via immunoSEQ multiplex PCR, lists solely in-frame clones and lacks some. The data contain millions of clones, more than 90% of them singletons. The sequencing sample was made of naive CD4+ T cells sorted from blood. Documented subset: CD45RA+ positively selected. Source of these receptors: a man aged 18 to 29 in good health.

This sequence joins TRBV7-9 and TRBJ2-5, with 11 bases that match TRBD2. The germline V gene encodes CDR1 SEHNR and CDR2 FQNEAQ (reference sequence). The CDR3 is made up of 16 amino acids. V lost 1 base, J lost 4 bases, and 5 bases stayed unmatched. DNA of the CDR3: TGTGCCAGCAGCTTAGAAGCGGGACTAGCGGCAGAGACCCAGTACTTC. It is translated as CASSLEAGLAAETQYF.

This clone came up a few times. The chain recombines TRBV19 with TRBJ1-6; no clear D gene. CDR3 size: 14 residues. V shed 4 bases and J shed 7 bases, with 11 bases lying between them. The germline gives CDR1 LNHDA, CDR2 SQIVND (reference sequence). The CDR3 reads CASSKVLFNSPLHF. CDR3 coding DNA: TGTGCCAGTAGTAAGGTGTTATTCAATTCACCCCTCCACTTT. Complete variable domain (other parts from reference TRBV19 and TRBJ1-6): DGGITQSPKYLFRKEGQNVTLSCEQNLNHDAMYWYRQDPGQGLRLIYYSQIVNDFQKGDIAEGYSVSREKKESFPLTVTSAQKNPTAFYLCASSKVLFNSPLHFGNGTRLTVT.

This clone appeared a single time. The rearrangement joins TRBV5-6 to TRBJ2-1, with D tentatively TRBD1 (5 bases). Germline CDR1 reads SGHDT; CDR2 reads YYEEEE. The V and J ends lost 4 bases and 8 bases respectively, with 10 bases between them. The CDR3 is 12 amino acids. CDR3 bases: TGTGCCAGCAGCCTCACAGGCGATGAGCAGTTCTTC. This codes for CASSLTGDEQFF.

V and J are TRBV7-9 and TRBJ2-3; D is unresolved. Germline values: CDR1 SEHNR, CDR2 FQNEAQ (reference sequence). V shed 9 bases and J shed 2 bases, with 9 bases lying between them. This CDR3 has 12 amino acids. Here the CDR3 DNA reads TGTGCCAGTCATCGATACACAGATACGCAGTATTTT. Protein: CASHRYTDTQYF.

The V call is TRBV29-1, the J call TRBJ2-7, with 7 nucleotides matching TRBD2. The germline V gene encodes CDR1 SQVTM and CDR2 ANQGSEA. CDR3 size: 15 residues. Losses at the gene ends were 4 bases for V and 2 bases for J; bases not matched to a gene: 11. The CDR3 region is CSVAPQAGTTYEQYF. As DNA, the CDR3 is TGCAGCGTTGCCCCCCAAGCGGGGACCACCTACGAGCAGTACTTC.

The chain couples TRBV19 to TRBJ1-3, with 9 bases lining up with TRBD1. The CDR3 has 20 amino acids. Germline assignment: CDR1 LNHDA and CDR2 SQIVND (reference sequence). Losses at the gene ends were 4 bases for V and 4 bases for J; bases not matched to a gene: 20. The CDR3 DNA reads as TGTGCCAGTAGTACCCTACAGACAGGGGGAAGGGTTCATATCGGAAACACCATATATTTT. This codes for CASSTLQTGGRVHIGNTIYF.

On this clone itself: Other DNA sequences of this sample code for an identical CDR3. The chain links TRBV7-9 to TRBJ2-7; perhaps TRBD1 as D (6 bases). Germline V gives CDR1 SEHNR, CDR2 FQNEAQ (reference sequence). The V end lost 4 bases, the J end lost 3 bases, and 7 bases lay between the germline ends. The CDR3 runs to 12 residues. The CDR3 spells CASSSQGYEQYF. Here the CDR3 DNA reads TGTGCCAGCAGCTCACAGGGCTACGAGCAGTACTTC.

V gene TRBV7-9 combines with J gene TRBJ2-1; a weak D match, TRBD2 (6 bases). V lost 3 bases to trimming and J lost 3 bases, with 12 bases between them. The CDR3 runs 15 residues. Germline values: CDR1 SEHNR, CDR2 FQNEAQ (reference sequence). CDR3 bases: TGTGCCAGCAGCTTCGGCGGGGACCGCTACAATGAGCAGTTCTTC. Translating it yields CASSFGGDRYNEQFF.

The V gene is TRBV5-1, the J gene TRBJ2-2; D gene ambiguous. The CDR3 runs 15 residues. The V and J ends lost 0 bases and 1 base respectively, with 7 bases between them. Germline lookup yields CDR1 SGHRS and CDR2 YFSETQ. The CDR3 region has the DNA TGCGCCAGCAGCTTGGCCGTACAGAACACCGGGGAGCTGTTTTTT. As protein: CASSLAVQNTGELFF.

The chain employs TRBV4-2 and TRBJ1-2, with D possibly TRBD1 on 6 matching bases. This CDR3 spans 15 amino acids. The V end lost 4 bases, the J end lost 3 bases, and 15 bases lay between the germline ends. Germline V gene data show CDR1 as LGHNA and CDR2 as YNFKEQ. In DNA, the CDR3 is TGTGCCAGCAGCCCCCATAAGGGGGTGGACTATGGCTACACCTTC. The encoded protein is CASSPHKGVDYGYTF.